This T cell receptor beta chain was profiled in a study of shared clonotypes between healthy human individuals. V gave up 0 bases and J gave up 1 base, with 10 bases separating them. The CDR3 has 15 amino acids. Germline CDR1 reads SGDLS; CDR2 reads YYNGEE. Only a few counts were recorded for this clone. Profiling relied on immunoSEQ multiplex PCR, and the TCRdb table lists in-frame clones only, not all of them. Here the sample spans around 1 million clones, around 80% being singletons. This chain connects TRBV9 to TRBJ1-2; D call uncertain. The TCR originated in a young man in good health. Specimen: memory CD4+ T cells sorted from blood. As for subset: CD45RA-negative fraction. This chain's CDR3 is CASSVAAVVNYGYTF. The CDR3 coding sequence is TGTGCCAGCAGCGTAGCGGCGGTTGTTAACTATGGCTACACCTTC.